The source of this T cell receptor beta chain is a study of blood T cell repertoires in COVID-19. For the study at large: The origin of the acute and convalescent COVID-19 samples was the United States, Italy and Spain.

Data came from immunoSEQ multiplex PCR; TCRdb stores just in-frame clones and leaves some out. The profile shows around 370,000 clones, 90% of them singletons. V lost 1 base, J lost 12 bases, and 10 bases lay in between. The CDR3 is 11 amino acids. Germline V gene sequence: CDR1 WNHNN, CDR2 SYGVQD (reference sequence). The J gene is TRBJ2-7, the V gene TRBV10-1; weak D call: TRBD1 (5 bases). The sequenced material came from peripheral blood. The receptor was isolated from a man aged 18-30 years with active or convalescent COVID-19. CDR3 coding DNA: TGCGCCAGCAGTGAGTTTGACAGCTGGTACTTC. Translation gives CASSEFDSWYF.